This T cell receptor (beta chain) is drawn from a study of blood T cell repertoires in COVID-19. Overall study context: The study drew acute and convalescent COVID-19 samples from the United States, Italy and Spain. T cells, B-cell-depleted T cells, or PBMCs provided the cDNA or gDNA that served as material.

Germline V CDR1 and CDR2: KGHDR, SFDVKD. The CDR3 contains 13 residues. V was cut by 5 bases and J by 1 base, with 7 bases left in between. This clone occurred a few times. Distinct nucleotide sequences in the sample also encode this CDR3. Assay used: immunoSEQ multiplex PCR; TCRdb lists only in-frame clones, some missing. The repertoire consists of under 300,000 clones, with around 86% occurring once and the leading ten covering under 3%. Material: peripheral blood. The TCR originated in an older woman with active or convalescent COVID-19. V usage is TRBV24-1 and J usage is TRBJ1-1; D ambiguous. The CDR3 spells CATSGGGNTEAFF. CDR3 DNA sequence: TGTGCCACCAGTGGGGGAGGGAACACTGAAGCTTTCTTT.